Listed below are T cell receptor beta chains from one sample, sequenced in a study of long-term antiretroviral therapy in people with HIV. Method: immunoSEQ multiplex PCR; TCRdb's copy keeps in-frame clones and lacks some. The sample consists of 25,000 to 35,000 clones, over 75% of them appearing once. The starting material was unsorted PBMCs, obtained 2 years after starting antiretroviral therapy. The receptors were gathered from a man between 45 and 60 years old with HIV. CDR3s leave out the opening cysteine and the closing phenylalanine or tryptophan.

TRBV2	ATGEESTDTQY
TRBV5-1	ASSLALTGGDEQF
TRBV7-2	ASSRSNTEAF
TRBV2	ATRGGTDNSPLH
TRBV19	ASSRPGVSGANVLT
TRBV19	ASNSGQGPATNEKLF
TRBV10-2	ASSENREKTGELF
TRBV4-3	ASSQGARWSSGSKTNEQF
TRBV30	AWSVSHPSPLH
TRBV7-9	ASSFSDRGPSYGYT
TRBV5-4	ASSSGGNAKNIQY
TRBV10-3	AISEIDGSPNSPLH
TRBV11-1	ASSLSGGEEEKLF
TRBV12-5	ASGAGGGNNEQF
TRBV4-3	ASSPSGVTDSPLH
TRBV4-1	ASSQGSTEKLF
TRBV27	ASSLSRLMLYGYT
TRBV7-2	ASSFAGGTGELF
TRBV10-2	ASSGPGLAGNQETQY
TRBV9	ASSPGPSSYNEQF
TRBV30	AWSVLGTGAYEQY
TRBV4-3	ASSQVRVAGEQF
TRBV27	ASSPRTGSLPTNEKLF
TRBV28	ASTTSGYEQF
TRBV28	ASSLPSQGGGTEAF
TRBV5-5	ASSLSLRRVGTGVYNEQF
TRBV9	ASSVIPGANVLT
TRBV5-1	ASSLMGGQF
TRBV5-4	ASRSGAYGYT
TRBV6-6	ASSLLGSSTDTQY
TRBV7-9	ASSLSPGGNTEAF
TRBV27	ASSYLTSFGVNEQF
TRBV9	ASSAPGQGLGYT
TRBV10-3	AISEPRSEQF
TRBV5-3	ARSLDYSYEQY
TRBV7-9	ASSLEGRGTDTQY
TRBV18	ASSPGTGSFGGYT
TRBV6-1	AGGPEGGGRGYT
TRBV28	ASSFLRQSYEQY
TRBV6-5	ASSFDPNTGELF
TRBV27	ASSLRRGTRLEQY
TRBV10-3	ATDLTGYNEQF
TRBV6-5	ASSRDLAAYGYT
TRBV5-4	ASSGRDRDYNEQF
TRBV6-5	ASRDRVLDEQF
TRBV6-5	ASSRQGANEQY
TRBV11-2	ASSSGTALSYNEQF
TRBV2	ASSMGQVNQPQH